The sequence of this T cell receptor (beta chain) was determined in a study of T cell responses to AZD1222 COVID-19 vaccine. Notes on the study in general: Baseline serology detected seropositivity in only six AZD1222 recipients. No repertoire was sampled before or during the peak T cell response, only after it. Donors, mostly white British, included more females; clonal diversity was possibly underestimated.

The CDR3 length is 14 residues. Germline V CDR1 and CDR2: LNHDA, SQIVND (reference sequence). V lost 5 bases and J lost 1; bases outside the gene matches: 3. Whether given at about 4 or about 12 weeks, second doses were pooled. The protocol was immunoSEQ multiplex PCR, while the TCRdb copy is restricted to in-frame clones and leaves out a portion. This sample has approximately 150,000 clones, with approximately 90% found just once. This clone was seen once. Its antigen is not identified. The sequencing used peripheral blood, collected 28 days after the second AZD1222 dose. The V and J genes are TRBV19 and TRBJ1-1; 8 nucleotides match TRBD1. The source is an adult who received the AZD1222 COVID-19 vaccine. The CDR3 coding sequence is TGTGCCAGTAGTTTGGACAGGGAGAACACTGAAGCTTTCTTT. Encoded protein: CASSLDRENTEAFF.